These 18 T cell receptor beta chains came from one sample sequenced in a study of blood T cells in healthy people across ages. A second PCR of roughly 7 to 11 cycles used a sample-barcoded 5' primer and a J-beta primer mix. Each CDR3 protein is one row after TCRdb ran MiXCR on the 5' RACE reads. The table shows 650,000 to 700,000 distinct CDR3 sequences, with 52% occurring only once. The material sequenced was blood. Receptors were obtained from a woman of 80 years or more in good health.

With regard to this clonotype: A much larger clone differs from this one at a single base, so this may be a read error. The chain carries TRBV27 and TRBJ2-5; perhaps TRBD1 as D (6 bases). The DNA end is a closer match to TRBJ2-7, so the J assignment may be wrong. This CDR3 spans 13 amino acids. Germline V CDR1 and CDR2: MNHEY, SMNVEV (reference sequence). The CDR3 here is CASRGHQFCEQYF. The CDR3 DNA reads TGTGCCAGCAGGGGACACCAGTTCTGCGAGCAGTACTTC.

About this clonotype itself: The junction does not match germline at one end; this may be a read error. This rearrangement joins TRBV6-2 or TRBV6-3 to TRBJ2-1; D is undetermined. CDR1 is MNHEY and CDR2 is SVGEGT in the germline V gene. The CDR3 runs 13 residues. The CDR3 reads CASSDSRQGEQFF. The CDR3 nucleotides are TGTGCCAGCAGTGACTCGAGACAAGGGGAGCAGTTCTTC.

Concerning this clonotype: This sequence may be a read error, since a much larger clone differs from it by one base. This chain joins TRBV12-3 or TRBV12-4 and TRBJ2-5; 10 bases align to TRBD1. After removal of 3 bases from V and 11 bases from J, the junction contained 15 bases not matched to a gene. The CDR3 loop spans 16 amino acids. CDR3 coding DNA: TGTGCCAGCAGTTTCCCCCGGGGACAGGGGCTTCATGAGCAGTACTTC. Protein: CASSFPRGQGLHEQYF.

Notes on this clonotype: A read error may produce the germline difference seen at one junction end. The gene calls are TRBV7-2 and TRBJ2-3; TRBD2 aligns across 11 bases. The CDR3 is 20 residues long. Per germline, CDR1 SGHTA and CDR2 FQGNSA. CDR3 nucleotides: TGTGCCAGCAGCCAGGTCTATAGCGGGGGGGGAACATTAAGCACGGATACGCAGTATTTT. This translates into CASSQVYSGGGTLSTDTQYF. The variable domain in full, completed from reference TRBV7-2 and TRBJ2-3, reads GAGVSQSPSNKVTEKGKDVELRCDPISGHTALYWYRQSLGQGLEFLIYFQGNSAPDKSGLPSDRFSAERTGGSVSTLTIQRTQQEDSAVYLCASSQVYSGGGTLSTDTQYFGPGTRLTVL.

CDR3: CASRPGATDTQYF. CDR3 DNA: TGTGCCAGCAGACCCGGGGCCACAGATACGCAGTATTTT. The chain links TRBV12-3 or TRBV12-4 to TRBJ2-3, with D perhaps assigned TRBD1 or TRBD2 (5 bases each). The V and J ends lost 6 bases and 2 bases respectively, with 9 bases between them. The CDR3 loop spans 13 amino acids.

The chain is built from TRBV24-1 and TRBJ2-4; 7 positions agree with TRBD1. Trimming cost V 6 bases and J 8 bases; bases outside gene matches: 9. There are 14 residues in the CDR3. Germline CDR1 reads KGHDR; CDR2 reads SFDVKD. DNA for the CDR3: TGTGCCACCAGTCCCCGGGACAGTTTGGACATTCAGTACTTC. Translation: CATSPRDSLDIQYF.

For the CDR3, the DNA is TGTGCCAGCAGAAACCAACAGGGGTTAGGCCATGAGCAGTTCTTC. Its translation is CASRNQQGLGHEQFF. The V gene is TRBV6-5, the J gene TRBJ2-1; TRBD1 matches at 7 bases. This CDR3 is built from 15 residues. The germline V gene has CDR1 MNHEY and CDR2 SVGAGI. With V trimmed by 6 bases and J by 8 bases, 13 bases remained unmatched.

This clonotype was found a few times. CDR3 DNA: TGTGCCAGCAGTCCTCAAGGACAGGGTGGCACTGAAGCTTTCTTT. Encoded protein: CASSPQGQGGTEAFF. The genes are TRBV12-3 or TRBV12-4 and TRBJ1-1; 8 bases fit TRBD1. The CDR3 spans 15 residues. Germline trimming cut 5 bases from V and 4 bases from J; bases unmatched to any gene: 9.

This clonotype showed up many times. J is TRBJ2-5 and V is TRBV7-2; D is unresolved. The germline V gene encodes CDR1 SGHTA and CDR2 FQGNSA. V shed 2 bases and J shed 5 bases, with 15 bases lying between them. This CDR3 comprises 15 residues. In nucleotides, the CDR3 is TGTGCCAGCAGCTTAAAACCCGTGTCAACGGAGACCCAGTACTTC. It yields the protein CASSLKPVSTETQYF.

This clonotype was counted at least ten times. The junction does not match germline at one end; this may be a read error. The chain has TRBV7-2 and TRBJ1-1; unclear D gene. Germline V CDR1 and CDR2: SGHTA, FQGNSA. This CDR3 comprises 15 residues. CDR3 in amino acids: CASSITGDRNTGAFF. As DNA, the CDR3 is TGTGCCAGCAGCATCACCGGGGATAGGAACACTGGAGCTTTCTTT.

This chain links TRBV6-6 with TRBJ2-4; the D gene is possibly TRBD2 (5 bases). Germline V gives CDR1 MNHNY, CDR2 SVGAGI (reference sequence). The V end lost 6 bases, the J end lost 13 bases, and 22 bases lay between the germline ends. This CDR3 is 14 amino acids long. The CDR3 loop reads CASRPRAELREQYF. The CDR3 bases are TGTGCCAGCAGACCCCGGGCAGAGTTGAGGGAGCAGTACTTC.

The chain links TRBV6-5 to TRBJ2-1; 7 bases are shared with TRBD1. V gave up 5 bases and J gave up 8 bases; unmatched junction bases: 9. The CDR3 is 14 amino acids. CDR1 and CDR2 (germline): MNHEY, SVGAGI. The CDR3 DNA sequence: TGTGCCAGCAGTAAGGGACAGAAATACGATGAGCAGTTCTTC. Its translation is CASSKGQKYDEQFF.

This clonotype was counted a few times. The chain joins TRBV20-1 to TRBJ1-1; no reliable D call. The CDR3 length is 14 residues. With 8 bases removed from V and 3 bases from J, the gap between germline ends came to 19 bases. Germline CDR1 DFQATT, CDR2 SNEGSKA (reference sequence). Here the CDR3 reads CSTRGRMLDTEAFF. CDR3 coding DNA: TGCAGTACACGAGGAAGGATGCTGGACACTGAAGCTTTCTTT.

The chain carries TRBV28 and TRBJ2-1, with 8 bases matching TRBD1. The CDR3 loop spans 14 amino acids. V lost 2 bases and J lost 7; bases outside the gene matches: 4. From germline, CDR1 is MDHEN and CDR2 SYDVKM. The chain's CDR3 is CASSLTGGKNEQFF. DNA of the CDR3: TGTGCCAGCAGTTTAACAGGGGGGAAGAATGAGCAGTTCTTC.

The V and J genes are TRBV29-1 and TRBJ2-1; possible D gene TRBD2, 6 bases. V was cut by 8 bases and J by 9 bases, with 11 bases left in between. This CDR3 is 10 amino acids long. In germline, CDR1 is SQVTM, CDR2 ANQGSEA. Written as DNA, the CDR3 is TGCAGCTCTGTCGGGGGTGAGCAGTTCTTC. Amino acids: CSSVGGEQFF.

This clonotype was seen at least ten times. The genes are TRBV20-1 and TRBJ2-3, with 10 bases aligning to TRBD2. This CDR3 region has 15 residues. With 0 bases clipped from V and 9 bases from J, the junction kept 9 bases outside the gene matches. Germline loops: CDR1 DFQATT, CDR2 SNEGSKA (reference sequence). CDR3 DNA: TGCAGTGCTAGAGAAACACTAGCGGGAAGGGAGACGCAGTATTTT. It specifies CSARETLAGRETQYF.

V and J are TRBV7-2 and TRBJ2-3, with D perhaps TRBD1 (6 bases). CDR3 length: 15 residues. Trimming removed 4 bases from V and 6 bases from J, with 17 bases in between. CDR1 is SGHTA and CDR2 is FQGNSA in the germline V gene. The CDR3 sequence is CASSYRTDPWDTQYF. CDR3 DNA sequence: TGTGCCAGCAGCTACCGGACAGATCCTTGGGATACGCAGTATTTT. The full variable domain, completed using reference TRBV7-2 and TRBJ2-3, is GAGVSQSPSNKVTEKGKDVELRCDPISGHTALYWYRQSLGQGLEFLIYFQGNSAPDKSGLPSDRFSAERTGGSVSTLTIQRTQQEDSAVYLCASSYRTDPWDTQYFGPGTRLTVL.

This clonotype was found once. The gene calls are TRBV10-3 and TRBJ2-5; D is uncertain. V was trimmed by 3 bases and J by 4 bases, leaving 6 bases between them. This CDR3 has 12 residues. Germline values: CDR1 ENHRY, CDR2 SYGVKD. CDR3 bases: TGTGCCATCAGTGAATTTTTAGAGACCCAGTACTTC. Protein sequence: CAISEFLETQYF.